What follows are 9 T cell receptor beta chains derived from one specimen sequenced in a study of shared clonotypes between healthy human individuals. The method was immunoSEQ multiplex PCR; TCRdb's version includes in-frame clones alone and lacks a portion of them. The sample includes 2,100,000 or so clones, around 95% of them seen just once. The sequencing input was naive CD4+ T cells sorted from blood. As to subset: CD45RA+ positively selected. These receptors originate from a man aged 18 to 35 in good health.

The V and J genes are TRBV21-1 and TRBJ1-2. TRBV21-1 is flagged as a pseudogene. The CDR3 sequence is 17 residues long. CDR3 coding DNA: TGTGCCAGCAGCAAACCCACAGAGGGAGGGCGTTGCTATGGCTACACCTTC. It encodes CASSKPTEGGRCYGYTF.

This chain uses TRBV30 with TRBJ1-2, with D possibly TRBD1 on 5 matching bases. The CDR3 is made up of 14 amino acids. Deletions cut 0 bases from V and 3 bases from J, with 11 bases between. From germline, CDR1 is GTSNPN and CDR2 SVGIG (reference sequence). CDR3 nucleotide sequence: TGTGCCTGGAGTGTCAGGGTCCGCGACTATGGCTACACCTTC. Translating gives CAWSVRVRDYGYTF.

Written as DNA, the CDR3 is TGTGCCAGCAGCATAAGGATGGGGAACACTGAAGCTTTCTTT. This gives the protein CASSIRMGNTEAFF. The chain recombines TRBV7-8 with TRBJ1-1; D uncertain. The CDR3 length is 14 residues. V shed 5 bases and J shed 1 base, with 11 bases lying between them. Per germline, CDR1 SGHVS and CDR2 FQNEAQ.

The chain combines TRBV4-1 with TRBJ2-3, with 11 bases lining up with TRBD2. The CDR3 totals 14 residues. V was pared by 4 bases and J by 5 bases, with 2 bases of the junction left unmatched. Germline V gene sequence: CDR1 MGHRA, CDR2 YSYEKL. The DNA of the CDR3 is TGCGCCAGCAGCCTTAGCGGGGGGGGAGATACGCAGTATTTT. Translated, it gives CASSLSGGGDTQYF.

The rearrangement links TRBV4-1 to TRBJ2-5, with D uncertain. Trimming cost V 1 base and J 1 base, with 7 bases left between them. The CDR3 consists of 14 residues. Per the germline V gene, CDR1 is MGHRA and CDR2 is YSYEKL. The DNA for the CDR3 is TGCGCCAGCAGCCAAGGCCGCAGCCAAGAGACCCAGTACTTC. Residues: CASSQGRSQETQYF.

The chain carries TRBV6-6 and TRBJ2-5; no reliable D call. The CDR3 is 14 amino acids. The germline gives CDR1 MNHNY, CDR2 SVGAGI (reference sequence). Trimming removed 0 bases from V and 5 bases from J, with 10 bases in between. The CDR3, as DNA: TGTGCCAGCAGTTACTCGGAGTTTCTGGAGACCCAGTACTTC. Protein sequence: CASSYSEFLETQYF.

The chain couples TRBV6-5 to TRBJ2-7, with 9 bases matching TRBD1. Trimming at V came to 8 bases and at J to 6 bases, leaving 8 bases not matched to a gene. Germline CDR1 reads MNHEY; CDR2 reads SVGAGI. The CDR3 loop spans 13 amino acids. The CDR3 sequence is CASGRQGVAEQYF. DNA of the CDR3: TGTGCCAGCGGCAGACAGGGGGTCGCCGAGCAGTACTTC.

V is TRBV2 and J is TRBJ1-5, with D hard to call. This CDR3 has 13 residues. In germline, CDR1 is SNHLY, CDR2 FYNNEI. V lost 6 bases, J lost 3 bases, and 9 bases lay in between. The CDR3 DNA follows: TGTGCCAGCAGGGGAGAGATCAATCAGCCCCAGCATTTT. Protein sequence: CASRGEINQPQHF.

CDR3: CASSLTGNSPLHF. Here the CDR3 DNA reads TGCGCCAGCAGCCTTACTGGTAATTCACCCCTCCACTTT. The chain has TRBV5-1 and TRBJ1-6; D remains unclear. This CDR3 contains 13 residues. Between the trimmed V and J ends, which lost 4 bases and 6 bases, there was a span of 8 bases. Germline-derived CDR1 and CDR2 are SGHRS and YFSETQ. Based on the CDR3 plus reference TRBV5-1 and TRBJ1-6, the full variable domain is KAGVTQTPRYLIKTRGQQVTLSCSPISGHRSVSWYQQTPGQGLQFLFEYFSETQRNKGNFPGRFSGRQFSNSRSEMNVSTLELGDSALYLCASSLTGNSPLHFGNGTRLTVT.